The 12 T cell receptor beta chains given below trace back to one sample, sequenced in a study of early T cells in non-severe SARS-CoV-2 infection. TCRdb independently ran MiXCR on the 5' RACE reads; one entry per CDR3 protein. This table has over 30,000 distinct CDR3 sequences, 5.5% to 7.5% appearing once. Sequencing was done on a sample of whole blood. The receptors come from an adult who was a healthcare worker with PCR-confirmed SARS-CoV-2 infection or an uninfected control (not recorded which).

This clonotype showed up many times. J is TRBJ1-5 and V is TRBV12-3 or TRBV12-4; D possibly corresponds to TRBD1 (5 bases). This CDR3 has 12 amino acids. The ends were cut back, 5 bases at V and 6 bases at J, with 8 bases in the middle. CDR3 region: CASSPGRQPQHF. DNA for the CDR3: TGTGCCAGCAGTCCGGGACGTCAGCCCCAGCATTTT.

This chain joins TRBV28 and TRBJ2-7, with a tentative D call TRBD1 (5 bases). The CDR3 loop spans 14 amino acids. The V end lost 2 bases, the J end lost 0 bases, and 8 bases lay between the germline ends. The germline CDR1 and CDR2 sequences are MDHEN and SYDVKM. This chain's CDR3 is CASSLHRSSYEQYF. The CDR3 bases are TGTGCCAGCAGTTTACACAGGAGCTCCTACGAGCAGTACTTC.

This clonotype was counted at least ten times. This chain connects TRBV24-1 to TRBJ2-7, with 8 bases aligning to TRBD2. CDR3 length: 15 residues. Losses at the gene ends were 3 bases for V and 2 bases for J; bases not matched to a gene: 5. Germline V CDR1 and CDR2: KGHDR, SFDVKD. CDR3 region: CATSDRTSPPYEQYF. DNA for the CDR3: TGTGCCACCAGTGATCGGACTAGCCCACCCTACGAGCAGTACTTC.

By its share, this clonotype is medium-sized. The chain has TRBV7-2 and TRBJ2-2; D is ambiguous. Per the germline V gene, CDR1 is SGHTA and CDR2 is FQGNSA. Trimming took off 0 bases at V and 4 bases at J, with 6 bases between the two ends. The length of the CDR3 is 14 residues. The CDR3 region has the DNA TGTGCCAGCAGCTTAGCCGGTTCCACCGGGGAGCTGTTTTTT. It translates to CASSLAGSTGELFF.

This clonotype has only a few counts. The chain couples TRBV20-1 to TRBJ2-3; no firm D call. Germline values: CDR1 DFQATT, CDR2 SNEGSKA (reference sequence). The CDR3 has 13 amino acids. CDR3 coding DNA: TGCAGCCTGACGGATCCCCCCACAGATACGCAGTATTTT. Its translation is CSLTDPPTDTQYF.

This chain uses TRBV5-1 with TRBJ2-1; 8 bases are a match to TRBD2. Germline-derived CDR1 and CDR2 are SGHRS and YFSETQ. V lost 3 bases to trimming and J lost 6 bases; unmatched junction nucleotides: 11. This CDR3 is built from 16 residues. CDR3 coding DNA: TGCGCCAGCAGCTCGTTCCGGGGGGGCCTAATCAATGAGCAGTTCTTC. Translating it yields CASSSFRGGLINEQFF.

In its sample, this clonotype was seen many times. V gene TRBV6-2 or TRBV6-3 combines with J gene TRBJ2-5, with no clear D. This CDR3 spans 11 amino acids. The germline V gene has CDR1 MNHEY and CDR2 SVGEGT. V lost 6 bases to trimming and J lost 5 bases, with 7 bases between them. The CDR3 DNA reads TGTGCCAGCAGCCAGAGGGAGACCCAGTACTTC. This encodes CASSQRETQYF.

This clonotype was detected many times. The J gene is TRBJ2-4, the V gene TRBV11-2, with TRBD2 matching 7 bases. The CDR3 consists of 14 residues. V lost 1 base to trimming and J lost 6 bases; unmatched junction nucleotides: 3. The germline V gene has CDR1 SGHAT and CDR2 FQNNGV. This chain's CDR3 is CASSLVRGRNIQYF. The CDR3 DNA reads TGTGCCAGCAGCTTAGTGCGGGGGAGAAACATTCAGTACTTC.

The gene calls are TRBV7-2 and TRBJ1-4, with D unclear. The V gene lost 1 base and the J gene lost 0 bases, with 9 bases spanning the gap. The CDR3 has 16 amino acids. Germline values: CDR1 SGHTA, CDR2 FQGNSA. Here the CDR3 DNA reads TGTGCCAGCAGCTTAGACAGCCTCACAACTAATGAAAAACTGTTTTTT. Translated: CASSLDSLTTNEKLFF.

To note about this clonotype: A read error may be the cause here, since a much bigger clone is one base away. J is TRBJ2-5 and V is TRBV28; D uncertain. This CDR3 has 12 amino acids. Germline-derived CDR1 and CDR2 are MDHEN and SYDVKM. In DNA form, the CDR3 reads TGTGCCAGCAGTTTATACCAAGAGTCCCAGTACTTC. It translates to CASSLYQESQYF.

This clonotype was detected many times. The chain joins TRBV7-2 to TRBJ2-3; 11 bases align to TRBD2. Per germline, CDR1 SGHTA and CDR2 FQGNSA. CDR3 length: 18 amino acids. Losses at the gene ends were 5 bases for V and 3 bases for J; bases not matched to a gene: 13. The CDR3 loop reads CASSREFLAGGLTDTQYF. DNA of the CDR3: TGTGCCAGCAGCCGTGAATTCCTAGCGGGGGGACTAACAGATACGCAGTATTTT.

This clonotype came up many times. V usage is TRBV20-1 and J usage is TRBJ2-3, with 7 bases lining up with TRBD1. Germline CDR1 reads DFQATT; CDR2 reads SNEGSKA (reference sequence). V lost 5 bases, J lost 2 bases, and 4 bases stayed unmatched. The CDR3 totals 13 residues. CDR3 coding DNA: TGCAGTGCTGAGGACAGGAACACAGATACGCAGTATTTT. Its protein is CSAEDRNTDTQYF.